The 19 T cell receptor beta chains presented below share a single source sample, sequenced in a study of blood T cell repertoires in COVID-19. Only in-frame clones appear in the TCRdb table, and some are missing; sequencing was by immunoSEQ multiplex PCR. The repertoire holds about 140,000 clones, about 80% seen once, with 3.5% to 4.5% in the top ten. Specimen: peripheral blood. These receptors were obtained from a woman aged 60-70 years with acute or convalescent COVID-19.

The chain has TRBV7-9 and TRBJ2-1; TRBD1 agrees at 11 bases. This CDR3 has 16 amino acids. Germline lookup yields CDR1 SEHNR and CDR2 FQNEAQ (reference sequence). V gave up 0 bases and J gave up 9 bases; unmatched junction bases: 7. CDR3 coding DNA: TGTGCCAGCAGCTTAGCCGGGACAGGGGGGTCGGGTGAGCAGTTCTTC. Encoded protein: CASSLAGTGGSGEQFF.

The V call is TRBV19, the J call TRBJ2-4; 10 nucleotides match TRBD2. The CDR3 runs 19 residues. Losses at the gene ends were 1 base for V and 3 bases for J; bases not matched to a gene: 12. Germline V gene lookup returns CDR1 LNHDA and CDR2 SQIVND (reference sequence). The CDR3 region is CASSIGLAGAVGVKNIQYF. CDR3 DNA sequence: TGTGCCAGTAGTATAGGGCTAGCGGGAGCTGTAGGGGTCAAAAACATTCAGTACTTC.

Comments on this clone: The sample has other DNA sequences that encode this CDR3 too. The chain employs TRBV3-1 (or the pseudogene TRBV3-2) and TRBJ2-5; 8 bases agree with TRBD1. V lost 2 bases to trimming and J lost 4 bases; unmatched junction nucleotides: 3. The CDR3 consists of 14 residues. CDR1 is LGHDT, CDR2 YNNKEL, per germline (reference sequence). CDR3 nucleotide sequence: TGTGCCAGCAGCCAATCCGACAGGGGAGAGACCCAGTACTTC. Residues: CASSQSDRGETQYF.

The chain combines TRBV10-3 with TRBJ1-5, with D hard to call. Trimming pared 4 bases from V and 6 bases from J, leaving 10 bases between. CDR1 and CDR2 from the germline V gene are ENHRY and SYGVKD. The CDR3 covers 13 residues. CDR3 protein: CAISAGDGQPQHF. The CDR3 nucleotides read TGTGCCATCAGTGCCGGGGATGGTCAGCCCCAGCATTTT.

This chain links TRBV12-3 or TRBV12-4 with TRBJ2-2; D not certain. The CDR3 spans 12 residues. V was shortened by 6 bases and J by 6 bases, with 8 bases between the two germline ends. CDR3 residues: CASRSVPGELFF. The CDR3 coding sequence is TGTGCCAGCAGGTCAGTTCCCGGGGAGCTGTTTTTT.

The chain couples TRBV18 to TRBJ2-3, with D tentatively TRBD2 (5 bases). CDR3 length: 14 residues. The V and J ends lost 1 base and 3 bases respectively, with 8 bases between them. Germline-derived CDR1 and CDR2 are KGHSH and LQKENI. The CDR3 loop is CASSPLTGTDTQYF. The CDR3 DNA follows: TGTGCCAGCTCACCACTCACGGGGACAGATACGCAGTATTTT.

There are a few counts of this clone. The chain uses TRBV30 and TRBJ1-4; TRBD1 matches at 11 bases. The CDR3 spans 14 residues. J lost 8 bases, V lost 2 bases, and 4 bases had no gene match. Germline V lookup: CDR1 GTSNPN, CDR2 SVGIG (reference sequence). The CDR3 loop is CAWSSGTGGEKLFF. For the CDR3, the DNA is TGTGCCTGGAGTTCCGGGACAGGGGGGGAAAAACTGTTTTTT.

V is TRBV28 and J is TRBJ2-3; a possible D gene is TRBD2 (6 bases). Trimming cost V 6 bases and J 8 bases, with 24 bases left between them. Germline values: CDR1 MDHEN, CDR2 SYDVKM. The length of the CDR3 is 16 residues. CDR3 sequence reads: CASSVHTSPGLGTQYF. The CDR3 DNA reads TGTGCCAGCAGCGTTCATACTAGCCCGGGCCTGGGTACGCAGTATTTT.

CDR3 nucleotides: TGTGCCAGCACCAAGGGAGAGGCTAGCGGGAGAGGGGAGACCCAGTACTTC. It translates to CASTKGEASGRGETQYF. This chain joins TRBV28 and TRBJ2-5; 10 bases fit TRBD2. Trimming cost V 7 bases and J 5 bases; bases outside gene matches: 16. CDR1 is MDHEN and CDR2 is SYDVKM in the germline V gene. The CDR3 is made up of 17 amino acids.

The chain employs TRBV15 and TRBJ1-5; D call uncertain. Germline V CDR1 and CDR2: LNHNV, YYDKDF (reference sequence). The ends were cut back, 0 bases at V and 6 bases at J, with 6 bases in the middle. The CDR3 totals 13 residues. The CDR3 DNA sequence: TGTGCCACCAGCAGAGAAGAGGCTCAGCCCCAGCATTTT. Protein product: CATSREEAQPQHF. Filled out from reference TRBV15 and TRBJ1-5, the complete variable domain reads DAMVIQNPRYQVTQFGKPVTLSCSQTLNHNVMYWYQQKSSQAPKLLFHYYDKDFNNEADTPDNFQSRRPNTSFCFLDIRSPGLGDTAMYLCATSREEAQPQHFGDGTRLSIL.

The chain employs TRBV4-3 and TRBJ1-2; D is uncertain. Germline assignment: CDR1 LGHNA and CDR2 YSLEER. V lost 3 bases to trimming and J lost 6 bases, with 17 bases between them. There are 15 residues in the CDR3. The CDR3 region has the DNA TGCGCCAGCAGCCAGCATCGTGGGAGGAACGATGGCTACACCTTC. It encodes CASSQHRGRNDGYTF.

This clone has a count of ten or more. The chain recombines TRBV7-6 with TRBJ1-3; TRBD1 is a possible D gene (5 bases). The CDR3 contains 18 residues. CDR1 and CDR2 (germline): SGHVS, FNYEAQ. V shed 3 bases and J shed 0 bases, with 18 bases lying between them. CDR3 coding DNA: TGTGCCAGCAGCTTTTCTTGGGGGGGGGACCTCTCTGGAAACACCATATATTTT. Translating gives CASSFSWGGDLSGNTIYF.

The V and J genes are TRBV15 and TRBJ2-7; 8 nucleotides agree with TRBD1. The CDR3 consists of 15 residues. The ends lost 1 base at V and 9 bases at J; junction bases unmatched: 11. The germline V gene encodes CDR1 LNHNV and CDR2 YYDKDF (reference sequence). The CDR3 loop reads CATSRGGQGRELQYF. DNA for the CDR3: TGTGCCACCAGCAGAGGCGGACAGGGAAGGGAATTGCAGTACTTC.

CDR3 amino acids: CASREGGGYEQYF. CDR3 nucleotides: TGCGCCAGCAGGGAAGGCGGCGGCTACGAGCAGTACTTC. This chain uses TRBV5-1 with TRBJ2-7; D not certain. V was trimmed by 5 bases and J by 3 bases, leaving 12 bases between them. The germline gives CDR1 SGHRS, CDR2 YFSETQ. The CDR3 spans 13 residues.

This clone was detected a few times. V is TRBV3-1 (or the pseudogene TRBV3-2) and J is TRBJ1-1; 10 bases are a match to TRBD1. This CDR3 region has 13 residues. With 5 bases clipped from V and 12 bases from J, the junction kept 9 bases outside the gene matches. Germline V gene sequence: CDR1 LGHDT, CDR2 YNNKEL (reference sequence). In nucleotides, the CDR3 is TGTGCCAGCAGCGAAACCGGGACAGGGGAACCTTTCTTT. This codes for CASSETGTGEPFF.

The chain uses TRBV5-4 and TRBJ2-2; 14 bases are a match to TRBD2. The V gene end was trimmed by 5 bases and the J gene end by 8 bases; junction bases not matched to a gene: 11. Looked up from germline, CDR1 is SGHNT and CDR2 is YYREEE (reference sequence). The CDR3 has 17 residues. The CDR3: CASSSPGTSGGSGELFF. Written as DNA, the CDR3 is TGTGCCAGCAGTTCTCCAGGGACTAGCGGGGGTTCGGGGGAGCTGTTTTTT.

The V and J genes are TRBV28 and TRBJ1-2, with D uncertain. Germline lookup yields CDR1 MDHEN and CDR2 SYDVKM. V lost 6 bases and J 2 bases, leaving 13 bases between the germline ends. CDR3 length: 14 amino acids. The CDR3 is CASRPWVANYGYTF. DNA of the CDR3: TGTGCCAGCAGACCATGGGTAGCCAACTATGGCTACACCTTC.

This chain links TRBV5-8 with TRBJ1-2, with TRBD1 as a possible D gene (5 bases). Trimming removed 2 bases from V and 2 bases from J, with 10 bases in between. The CDR3 is made up of 14 amino acids. CDR1 is SGHTS, CDR2 YDEGEE, per germline. The CDR3 sequence: CASSFGGDNYGYTF. The CDR3 DNA reads as TGTGCCAGCAGCTTTGGGGGGGACAACTATGGCTACACCTTC. The full variable domain, its missing parts supplied by reference TRBV5-8 and TRBJ1-2, is EAGVTQSPTHLIKTRGQQATLRCSPISGHTSVYWYQQALGLGLQFLLWYDEGEERNRGNFPPRFSGRQFPNYSSELNVNALELEDSALYLCASSFGGDNYGYTFGSGTRLTVV.

The CDR3 reads CASSQLGHGELFF. The CDR3 bases are TGTGCCAGCAGCCAATTGGGGCACGGGGAGCTGTTTTTT. The gene calls are TRBV3-1 (or the pseudogene TRBV3-2) and TRBJ2-2, with D perhaps matching TRBD1 (5 bases). This CDR3 comprises 13 residues. Germline CDR1 reads LGHDT; CDR2 reads YNNKEL (reference sequence). V lost 2 bases to trimming and J lost 7 bases, with 8 bases between them.